These 28 T cell receptor beta chains were sequenced from one sample in a study of CD8 T cells in ankylosing spondylitis. Study-wide results and limits: A motif in TCR beta, a set of eight highly homologous variants, appeared characteristic of ankylosing spondylitis blood.

These TCRs are of unknown antigen specificity. TCRdb ran MiXCR on the 5' RACE reads and lists one entry per CDR3 protein. Among some 840,000 distinct CDR3 sequences, about 10% were seen once, and the ten largest hold approximately 0.51%. The sample was blood, either unsorted or a sorted T cell fraction (not recorded which). The receptors were sampled from a male donor with ankylosing spondylitis.

The chain uses TRBV29-1 and TRBJ2-7; unclear D gene. The CDR3 runs to 12 residues. Per germline, CDR1 SQVTM and CDR2 ANQGSEA. Trimming left V 4 bases short and J 2 bases short, with 9 bases between. In DNA form, the CDR3 reads TGCAGCGTTGTCTCAGCGACCTACGAGCAGTACTTC. Translating it yields CSVVSATYEQYF.

The rearrangement uses TRBV6-1 and TRBJ2-3; maybe TRBD2 (5 bases). There are 16 residues in the CDR3. Germline-derived CDR1 and CDR2 are MNHNS and SASEGT. Trimming took off 10 bases at V and 2 bases at J, with 22 bases between the two ends. This CDR3 is CATKLVGRPFTDTQYF. CDR3 nucleotide sequence: TGTGCCACCAAACTAGTTGGGAGACCATTCACAGATACGCAGTATTTT.

Many counts were recorded for this clonotype. The V call is TRBV4-3, the J call TRBJ1-2; D gene uncertain. V was trimmed by 3 bases and J by 0 bases, leaving 14 bases between them. Germline V gives CDR1 LGHNA, CDR2 YSLEER. CDR3 length: 16 amino acids. The CDR3 DNA reads TGCGCCAGCAGCCACGCACTTGAGGAAACTAACTATGGCTACACCTTC. The encoded protein is CASSHALEETNYGYTF.

This clonotype occurred a few times. The chain has TRBV29-1 and TRBJ2-5; D is possibly TRBD2 (5 bases). CDR3 size: 12 residues. Germline-derived CDR1 and CDR2 are SQVTM and ANQGSEA. Between the trimmed V and J ends, which lost 6 bases and 1 base, there was a span of 9 bases. CDR3 residues: CSVMRAQETQYF. CDR3 DNA: TGCAGCGTGATGAGGGCCCAAGAGACCCAGTACTTC.

The chain is built from TRBV29-1 and TRBJ1-1; no clear D gene. Deletions cut 1 base from V and 1 base from J, with 7 bases between. This CDR3 spans 13 amino acids. Germline CDR1 SQVTM, CDR2 ANQGSEA. In nucleotides, the CDR3 is TGCAGCGTTGAAGCAGACTCGAACACTGAAGCTTTCTTT. Protein: CSVEADSNTEAFF.

The V gene is TRBV5-1, the J gene TRBJ2-7, with a possible D match to TRBD1 (5 bases). The V gene lost 5 bases and the J gene lost 6 bases, with 18 bases spanning the gap. The germline V gene encodes CDR1 SGHRS and CDR2 YFSETQ. The CDR3 runs to 14 residues. CDR3 coding DNA: TGCGCCAGCAGTAGGGGCCTCGAAGGTCGCGAGCAGTACTTC. Protein product: CASSRGLEGREQYF.

The V and J genes are TRBV25-1 and TRBJ1-4, with D unresolved. Deletions cut 2 bases from V and 2 bases from J, with 6 bases between. Germline CDR1 is MGHDK and CDR2 is SYGVNS. This CDR3 has 14 residues. CDR3 sequence: CASSEQVTNEKLFF. The CDR3, as DNA: TGTGCCAGCAGTGAACAGGTGACTAATGAAAAACTGTTTTTT. Variable domain in full (rest from reference TRBV25-1 and TRBJ1-4): EADIYQTPRYLVIGTGKKITLECSQTMGHDKMYWYQQDPGMELHLIHYSYGVNSTEKGDLSSESTVSRIRTEHFPLTLESARPSHTSQYLCASSEQVTNEKLFFGSGTQLSVL.

The chain employs TRBV5-1 and TRBJ2-1; 11 bases are shared with TRBD1. Trimming cost V 6 bases and J 7 bases; bases outside gene matches: 6. The germline CDR1 and CDR2 sequences are SGHRS and YFSETQ. CDR3 size: 14 residues. The CDR3 DNA reads as TGCGCCAGCATGTCCGGGACAGGGGGGAATGAGCAGTTCTTC. Translation: CASMSGTGGNEQFF.

This clonotype was seen a few times. The V and J genes are TRBV28 and TRBJ2-7; perhaps TRBD2 as D (6 bases). The ends were cut back, 1 base at V and 3 bases at J, with 13 bases in the middle. This CDR3 region has 15 residues. The germline CDR1 and CDR2 sequences are MDHEN and SYDVKM. CDR3 DNA: TGTGCCAGCAGTTTATCTGCGGGGCGGGGCTACGAGCAGTACTTC. Encoded protein: CASSLSAGRGYEQYF.

The rearrangement joins TRBV12-3 or TRBV12-4 to TRBJ1-2; no firm D call. The CDR3 is made up of 13 amino acids. V shed 6 bases and J shed 5 bases, with 13 bases lying between them. The CDR3 sequence: CASRTGSLYGYTF. The CDR3 coding sequence is TGTGCCAGCAGAACCGGGTCTCTTTATGGCTACACCTTC.

The V and J genes are TRBV5-1 and TRBJ2-1; 9 bases align to TRBD1. There are 14 residues in the CDR3. Germline values: CDR1 SGHRS, CDR2 YFSETQ. With V trimmed by 2 bases and J by 8 bases, 5 bases remained unmatched. The CDR3 sequence: CASSLGTGIHEQFF. The CDR3 DNA sequence: TGCGCCAGCAGCTTAGGGACAGGGATCCATGAGCAGTTCTTC.

This clonotype was detected ten times or more. The chain links TRBV20-1 to TRBJ1-4; no clear D. Trimming pared 3 bases from V and 2 bases from J, leaving 7 bases between. Germline V gives CDR1 DFQATT, CDR2 SNEGSKA (reference sequence). The CDR3 sequence is 13 residues long. This CDR3 is CSASYSTNEKLFF. The CDR3 coding sequence is TGCAGTGCTAGCTACAGCACTAATGAAAAACTGTTTTTT.

This clonotype showed up just a few times. The chain recombines TRBV6-5 with TRBJ2-2, with D hard to call. There are 12 residues in the CDR3. CDR1 and CDR2 (germline): MNHEY, SVGAGI. The V end was cut by 3 bases, the J end by 7 bases, with 6 bases between. The CDR3 is CASSYSRGELFF. CDR3 bases: TGTGCCAGCAGTTATTCGCGCGGGGAGCTGTTTTTT.

The chain uses TRBV12-3 or TRBV12-4 and TRBJ2-5; D unresolved. CDR3 length: 11 residues. V lost 4 bases and J lost 5, with 5 bases in between. Here the CDR3 reads CASSWLETQYF. In nucleotides, the CDR3 is TGTGCCAGCAGTTGGTTGGAGACCCAGTACTTC.

This clonotype was seen ten or more times. V is TRBV5-1 and J is TRBJ2-3, with 10 positions matching TRBD2. Per germline, CDR1 SGHRS and CDR2 YFSETQ. The CDR3 has 14 residues. The V segment lost 4 bases and the J segment 5 bases; nucleotides outside the gene matches: 4. This CDR3 reads CASSGGLARDTQYF. The CDR3 DNA reads as TGCGCCAGCAGCGGGGGACTAGCGAGAGATACGCAGTATTTT.

The chain couples TRBV20-1 to TRBJ2-7; D is ambiguous. Germline loops: CDR1 DFQATT, CDR2 SNEGSKA (reference sequence). This CDR3 is built from 13 residues. V was pared by 3 bases and J by 1 base, with 10 bases between. The CDR3 region is CSASQDSSYEQYF. CDR3 DNA sequence: TGCAGTGCTAGTCAGGATTCATCCTACGAGCAGTACTTC.

V gene TRBV6-1 combines with J gene TRBJ1-5, with D tentatively TRBD1 (6 bases). The CDR3 contains 13 residues. V was trimmed by 6 bases and J by 11 bases, leaving 17 bases between them. Germline CDR1 MNHNS, CDR2 SASEGT. The CDR3 bases are TGTGCCAGCAGGAAACGGGGGCTGGGAGCCCAGCATTTT. Translated: CASRKRGLGAQHF.

This clonotype was counted a few times. V and J are TRBV12-3 or TRBV12-4 and TRBJ1-3, with D hard to call. V lost 6 bases to trimming and J lost 5 bases, with 8 bases between them. This CDR3 comprises 12 residues. CDR3 protein: CASRRGRNTIYF. In nucleotides, the CDR3 is TGTGCCAGCAGGCGAGGGAGAAACACCATATATTTT.

A few counts support this clonotype. The chain uses TRBV7-6 and TRBJ1-6, with D maybe TRBD1 (5 bases). Germline V gene lookup returns CDR1 SGHVS and CDR2 FNYEAQ. Deletions cut 5 bases from V and 7 bases from J, with 12 bases between. The CDR3 consists of 14 residues. Here the CDR3 DNA reads TGTGCCAGCAGCGGGGCGGCCTGGAATTCACCCCTCCACTTT. Translation gives CASSGAAWNSPLHF.

This sequence joins TRBV4-2 and TRBJ1-2; the D is unclear. The CDR3 spans 15 residues. V was pared by 4 bases and J by 6 bases, with 18 bases between. Germline V gene sequence: CDR1 LGHNA, CDR2 YNFKEQ. The CDR3: CASSLGVRDNDGYTF. CDR3 bases: TGTGCCAGCAGCCTTGGAGTAAGAGACAATGATGGCTACACCTTC.

The chain uses TRBV28 and TRBJ1-5, with D unresolved. The CDR3 totals 12 residues. Trimming removed 6 bases at V and 4 bases at J, with 7 bases between. Germline CDR1 MDHEN, CDR2 SYDVKM. The CDR3 loop reads CASSWGNQPQHF. CDR3 nucleotides: TGTGCCAGCAGCTGGGGAAATCAGCCCCAGCATTTT.

The chain links TRBV5-8 to TRBJ2-5; possibly TRBD2 for D (5 bases). Germline CDR1 SGHTS, CDR2 YDEGEE. Deletions cut 4 bases from V and 7 bases from J, with 11 bases between. This CDR3 comprises 12 residues. The CDR3: CASSGVGGTQYF. The CDR3 DNA is TGTGCCAGCAGCGGGGTCGGAGGGACCCAGTACTTC.

The chain employs TRBV6-5 and TRBJ2-7; 8 bases agree with TRBD1. CDR1 MNHEY and CDR2 SVGAGI come from the germline V gene. The CDR3 spans 15 residues. With 2 bases clipped from V and 6 bases from J, the junction kept 9 bases outside the gene matches. CDR3 residues: CASSYAGQEYGEQYF. The CDR3 DNA reads TGTGCCAGCAGTTACGCGGGACAGGAGTATGGCGAGCAGTACTTC.

In DNA form, the CDR3 reads TGCAGTGCTAACGTGAAGAACACTGAAGCTTTCTTT. As protein: CSANVKNTEAFF. This chain links TRBV20-1 with TRBJ1-1; no clear D gene. Germline CDR1 DFQATT, CDR2 SNEGSKA (reference sequence). Trimming took 4 bases from V and 1 from J, leaving 7 bases between them. CDR3 length equals 12 residues.

The chain is built from TRBV10-3 and TRBJ2-1, with 9 bases lining up with TRBD2. CDR3 size: 16 residues. After removal of 6 bases from V and 6 bases from J, the junction contained 12 bases not matched to a gene. Germline-derived CDR1 and CDR2 are ENHRY and SYGVKD. Here the CDR3 reads CAISLTGTSPLNEQFF. The DNA for the CDR3 is TGTGCCATCAGCTTAACCGGGACTAGCCCCCTCAATGAGCAGTTCTTC.

The V call is TRBV15, the J call TRBJ2-7, with 15 bases that match TRBD2. V lost 0 bases and J lost 5; bases outside the gene matches: 11. Per germline, CDR1 LNHNV and CDR2 YYDKDF (reference sequence). The length of the CDR3 is 19 residues. The CDR3 DNA sequence: TGTGCCACCAGCAGAGATCTAGGACTAGCGGGAGGGAAAGAGAACGAGCAGTACTTC. It is translated as CATSRDLGLAGGKENEQYF.

The gene calls are TRBV6-4 and TRBJ2-1, with 8 positions matching TRBD1. Trimming took 3 bases from V and 2 from J; bases not matched to a gene: 0. The CDR3 contains 14 residues. CDR1 and CDR2 (germline): MRHNA, SNTAGT. The CDR3 sequence: CASSEQGAYNEQFF. CDR3 coding DNA: TGTGCCAGCAGTGAACAGGGGGCCTACAATGAGCAGTTCTTC.

This clonotype was observed a few times. J is TRBJ2-1 and V is TRBV28, with 9 bases that match TRBD1. The germline V gene has CDR1 MDHEN and CDR2 SYDVKM. V lost 8 bases, J lost 6 bases, and 8 bases stayed unmatched. The CDR3 has 14 residues. CDR3: CASGHGTGFNEQFF. The DNA of the CDR3 is TGTGCCAGCGGCCACGGGACAGGGTTCAATGAGCAGTTCTTC.